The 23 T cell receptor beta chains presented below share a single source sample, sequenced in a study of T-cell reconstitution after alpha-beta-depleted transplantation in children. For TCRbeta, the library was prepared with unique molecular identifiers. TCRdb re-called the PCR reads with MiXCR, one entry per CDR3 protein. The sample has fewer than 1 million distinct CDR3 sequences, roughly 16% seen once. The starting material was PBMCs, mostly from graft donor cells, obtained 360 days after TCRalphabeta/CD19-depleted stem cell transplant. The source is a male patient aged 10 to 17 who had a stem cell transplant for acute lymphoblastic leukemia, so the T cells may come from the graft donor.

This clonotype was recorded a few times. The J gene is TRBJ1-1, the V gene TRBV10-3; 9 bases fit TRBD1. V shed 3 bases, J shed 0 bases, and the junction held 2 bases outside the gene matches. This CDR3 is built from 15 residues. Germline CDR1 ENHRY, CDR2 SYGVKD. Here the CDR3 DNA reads TGTGCCATCAGTGACAGGACAGGGGTGAACACTGAAGCTTTCTTT. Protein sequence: CAISDRTGVNTEAFF.

CDR3 amino acids: CASRTSGGGSSTDTQYF. The CDR3 coding sequence is TGTGCCAGCCGGACTAGCGGAGGGGGGTCTAGCACAGATACGCAGTATTTT. The chain recombines TRBV19 with TRBJ2-3, with 10 bases fitting TRBD2. The CDR3 totals 17 residues. The germline CDR1 and CDR2 sequences are LNHDA and SQIVND (reference sequence). V shed 9 bases and J 0 bases; nucleotides not matched to a gene: 12.

The CDR3 DNA is TGTGCCAGCAGCATACTAGCGGGAGGGCCTGGGGCCAACGTCCTGACTTTC. This sequence encodes CASSILAGGPGANVLTF. The chain is built from TRBV7-9 and TRBJ2-6; 13 nucleotides agree with TRBD2. Germline CDR1 and CDR2: SEHNR and FQNEAQ (reference sequence). CDR3 length: 17 amino acids. The ends lost 5 bases at V and 2 bases at J; junction bases unmatched: 3.

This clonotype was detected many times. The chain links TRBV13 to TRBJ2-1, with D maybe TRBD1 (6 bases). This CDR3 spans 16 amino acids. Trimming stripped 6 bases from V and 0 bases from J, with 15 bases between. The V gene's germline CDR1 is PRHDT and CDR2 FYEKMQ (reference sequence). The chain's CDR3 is CASRSNRVSSYNEQFF. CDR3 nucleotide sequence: TGTGCCAGCAGATCTAACAGGGTCAGCTCCTACAATGAGCAGTTCTTC. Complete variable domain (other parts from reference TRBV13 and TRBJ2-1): AAGVIQSPRHLIKEKRETATLKCYPIPRHDTVYWYQQGPGQDPQFLISFYEKMQSDKGSIPDRFSAQQFSDYHSELNMSSLELGDSALYFCASRSNRVSSYNEQFFGPGTRLTVL.

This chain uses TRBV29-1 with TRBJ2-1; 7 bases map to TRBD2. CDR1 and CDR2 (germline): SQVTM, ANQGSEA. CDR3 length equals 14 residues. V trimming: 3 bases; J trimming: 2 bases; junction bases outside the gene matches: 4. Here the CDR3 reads CSVDGEGAYNEQFF. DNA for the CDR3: TGCAGCGTTGACGGGGAGGGCGCCTACAATGAGCAGTTCTTC.

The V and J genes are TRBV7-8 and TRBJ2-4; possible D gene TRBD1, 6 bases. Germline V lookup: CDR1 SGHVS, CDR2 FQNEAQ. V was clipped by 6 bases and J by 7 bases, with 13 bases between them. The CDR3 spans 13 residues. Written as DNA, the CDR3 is TGTGCCAGCAGACCCAGGGGTGGGAACATTCAGTACTTC. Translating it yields CASRPRGGNIQYF. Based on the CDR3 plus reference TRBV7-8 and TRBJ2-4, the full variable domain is GAGVSQSPRYKVAKRGQDVALRCDPISGHVSLFWYQQALGQGPEFLTYFQNEAQLDKSGLPSDRFFAERPEGSVSTLKIQRTQQEDSAVYLCASRPRGGNIQYFGAGTRLSVL.

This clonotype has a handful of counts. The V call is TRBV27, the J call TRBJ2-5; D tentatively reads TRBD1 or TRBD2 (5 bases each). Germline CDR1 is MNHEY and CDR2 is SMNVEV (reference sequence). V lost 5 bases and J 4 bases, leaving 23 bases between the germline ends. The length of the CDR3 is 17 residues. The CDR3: CASSPHVGDVGGETQYF. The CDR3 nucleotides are TGTGCCAGCAGTCCCCACGTAGGAGATGTTGGGGGAGAGACCCAGTACTTC.

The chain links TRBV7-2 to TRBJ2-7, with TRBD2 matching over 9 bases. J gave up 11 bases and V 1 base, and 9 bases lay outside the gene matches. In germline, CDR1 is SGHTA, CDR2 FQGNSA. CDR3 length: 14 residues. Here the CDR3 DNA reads TGTGCCAGCAGCTTAGGACAATCTAGCGGGAACAAGTACTTC. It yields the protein CASSLGQSSGNKYF.

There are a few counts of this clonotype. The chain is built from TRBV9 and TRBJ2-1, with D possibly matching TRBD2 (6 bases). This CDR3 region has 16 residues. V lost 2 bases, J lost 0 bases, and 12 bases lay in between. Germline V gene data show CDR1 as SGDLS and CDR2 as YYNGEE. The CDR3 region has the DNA TGTGCCAGCAGCGTCTGGGGACTCAGCTCCTACAATGAGCAGTTCTTC. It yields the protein CASSVWGLSSYNEQFF.

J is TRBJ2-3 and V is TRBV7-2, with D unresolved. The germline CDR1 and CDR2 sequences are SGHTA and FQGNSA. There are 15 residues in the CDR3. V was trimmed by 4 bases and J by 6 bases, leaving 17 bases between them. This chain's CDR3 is CASSWTSASGDTQYF. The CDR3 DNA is TGTGCCAGCAGCTGGACCAGTGCATCTGGTGATACGCAGTATTTT. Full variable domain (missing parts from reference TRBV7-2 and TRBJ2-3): GAGVSQSPSNKVTEKGKDVELRCDPISGHTALYWYRQSLGQGLEFLIYFQGNSAPDKSGLPSDRFSAERTGGSVSTLTIQRTQQEDSAVYLCASSWTSASGDTQYFGPGTRLTVL.

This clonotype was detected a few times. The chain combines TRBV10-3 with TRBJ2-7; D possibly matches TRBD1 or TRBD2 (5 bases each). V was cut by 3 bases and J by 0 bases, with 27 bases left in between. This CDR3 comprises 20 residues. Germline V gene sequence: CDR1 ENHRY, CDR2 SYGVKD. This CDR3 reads CAISDSASYSQGETSYEQYF. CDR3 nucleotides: TGTGCCATCAGTGACTCCGCCTCCTATAGCCAGGGAGAGACCTCCTACGAGCAGTACTTC.

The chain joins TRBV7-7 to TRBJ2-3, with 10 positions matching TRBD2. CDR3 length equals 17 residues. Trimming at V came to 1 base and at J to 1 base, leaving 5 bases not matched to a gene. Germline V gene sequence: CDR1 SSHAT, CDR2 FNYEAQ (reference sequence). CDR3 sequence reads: CASSLGLAGARTDTQYF. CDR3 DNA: TGTGCCAGCAGCTTAGGGCTAGCGGGGGCCCGCACAGATACGCAGTATTTT.

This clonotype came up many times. The CDR3 here is CASSPGLAGVGYEQYF. Here the CDR3 DNA reads TGTGCCAGCAGCCCAGGACTAGCGGGAGTCGGCTACGAGCAGTACTTC. J is TRBJ2-7 and V is TRBV3-1, with TRBD2 identical over 13 bases. Germline lookup yields CDR1 LGHDT and CDR2 YNNKEL (reference sequence). Trimming cost V 4 bases and J 3 bases; bases outside gene matches: 6. This CDR3 has 16 amino acids.

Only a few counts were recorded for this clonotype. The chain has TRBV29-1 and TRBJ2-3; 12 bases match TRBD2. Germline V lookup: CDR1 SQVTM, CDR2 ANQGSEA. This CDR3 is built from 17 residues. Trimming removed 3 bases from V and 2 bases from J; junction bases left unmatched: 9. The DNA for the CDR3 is TGCAGCGTTGATTCTCTAGCGGGAGGGTTTTTCACAGATACGCAGTATTTT. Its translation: CSVDSLAGGFFTDTQYF.

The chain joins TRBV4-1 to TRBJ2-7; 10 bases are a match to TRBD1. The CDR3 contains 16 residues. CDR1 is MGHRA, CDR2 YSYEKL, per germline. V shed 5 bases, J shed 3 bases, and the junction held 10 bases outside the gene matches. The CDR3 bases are TGCGCCAGCAGCACTTTAACCGGGACAGGGGTCTACGAGCAGTACTTC. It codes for CASSTLTGTGVYEQYF.

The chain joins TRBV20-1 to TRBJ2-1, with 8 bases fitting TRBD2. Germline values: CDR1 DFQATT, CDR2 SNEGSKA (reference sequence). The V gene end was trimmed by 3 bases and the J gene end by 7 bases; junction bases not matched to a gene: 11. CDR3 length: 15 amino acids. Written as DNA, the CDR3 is TGCAGTGCTAGGGGCATAGCGGGGCCCGGGAATGAGCAGTTCTTC. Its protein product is CSARGIAGPGNEQFF.

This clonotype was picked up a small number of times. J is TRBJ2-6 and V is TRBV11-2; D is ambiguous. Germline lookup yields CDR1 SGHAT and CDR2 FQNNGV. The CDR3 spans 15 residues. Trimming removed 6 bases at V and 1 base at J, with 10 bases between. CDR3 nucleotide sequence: TGTGCCAGCAGGCCCCCAGGATCTGGGGCCAACGTCCTGACTTTC. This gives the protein CASRPPGSGANVLTF.

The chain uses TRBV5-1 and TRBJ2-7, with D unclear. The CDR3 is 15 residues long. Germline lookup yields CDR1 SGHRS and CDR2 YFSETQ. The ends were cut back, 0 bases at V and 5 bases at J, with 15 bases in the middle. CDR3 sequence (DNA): TGCGCCAGCAGCTTGGCTCCCCCGACAAACGACGAGCAGTACTTC. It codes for CASSLAPPTNDEQYF.

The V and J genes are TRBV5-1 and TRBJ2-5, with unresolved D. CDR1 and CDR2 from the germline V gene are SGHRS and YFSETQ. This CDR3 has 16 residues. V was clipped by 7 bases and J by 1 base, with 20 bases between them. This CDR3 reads CASSPSRILSQETQYF. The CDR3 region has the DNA TGCGCCAGCTCTCCGTCGCGAATACTAAGCCAAGAGACCCAGTACTTC.

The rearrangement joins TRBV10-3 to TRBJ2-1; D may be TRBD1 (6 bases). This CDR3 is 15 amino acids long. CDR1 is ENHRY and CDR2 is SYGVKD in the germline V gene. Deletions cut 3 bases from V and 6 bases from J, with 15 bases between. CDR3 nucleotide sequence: TGTGCCATCAGTGAAGGTCCCCTAGGGGGCAATGAGCAGTTCTTC. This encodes CAISEGPLGGNEQFF.

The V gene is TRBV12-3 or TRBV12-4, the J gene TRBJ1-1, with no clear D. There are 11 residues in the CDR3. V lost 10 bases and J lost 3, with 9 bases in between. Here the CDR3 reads CAITKYTEAFF. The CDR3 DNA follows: TGTGCCATCACGAAGTACACTGAAGCTTTCTTT.

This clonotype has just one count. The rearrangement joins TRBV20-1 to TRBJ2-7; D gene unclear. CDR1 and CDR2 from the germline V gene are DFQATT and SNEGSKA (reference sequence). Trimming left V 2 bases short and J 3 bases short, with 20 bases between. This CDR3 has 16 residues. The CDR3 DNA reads TGCAGTGCTAGACCCGAAGGAGCGAGGAAGCTCTACGAGCAGTACTTC. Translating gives CSARPEGARKLYEQYF.

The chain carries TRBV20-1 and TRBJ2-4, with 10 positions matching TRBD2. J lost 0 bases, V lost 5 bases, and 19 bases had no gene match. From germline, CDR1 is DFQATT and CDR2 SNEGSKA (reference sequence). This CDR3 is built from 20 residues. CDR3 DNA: TGCAGTGCTCGGGAGAAGCGGGAGGGGGTAGTCTATTTAGCCAAAAACATTCAGTACTTC. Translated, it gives CSAREKREGVVYLAKNIQYF.